One T cell receptor (beta chain) is described in this entry. The sample holds a few counts of this clonotype. Its antigen target is currently unknown. No base-level quality is on record; no much larger clone is a single base apart. Libraries were prepared through 5' RACE. Sequenced on an Illumina HiSeq 2500. A second PCR of roughly 6 to 12 cycles was run with a J-beta primer mix and a sample-barcoded 5' primer. A template-switch 5' adaptor carrying 12 random nucleotides introduced a unique molecular identifier onto each TCR beta cDNA molecule. At least 2.5 million CDR3-containing paired-end reads were obtained from each sample. First-strand cDNA was synthesized from all RNA with the Mint cDNA synthesis kit, primed by a TRBC-specific oligonucleotide. After uracil-DNA glycosylase treatment, a first 18-cycle PCR used universal primers M1SS and BC2_uni_R on all cDNA. For the original study's pipeline: For normalization, 1 million high-quality reads, each with a distinct molecular identifier, were randomly selected from each sample. Instead of being binned into consensus sequences, reads that shared molecular identifiers were thrown out. MiTCR, set to a Q25 quality threshold and the strictest error-elimination algorithm, was used for CDR3 identification, clonotype clustering and error correction. A nonparametric unseen species model with Euler transformation was used to estimate a lower bound on total TCR beta diversity. The raw public data were reprocessed by TCRdb itself: fastp quality trimming at Q25, MiXCR clonotype calling, in-frame beta chains only. Here each entry gathers all rows of one CDR3 protein and keeps the most common genes and DNA. TCRdb, rather than the study authors, made the V and J calls. The sample table shows approximately 1.5 million distinct CDR3 sequences, and around 35% are seen once. About 11% of the sample lies in the top ten.

The sample comes from a study of blood T cells in healthy people across ages (dated by TCRdb to between 2015 and 2016). For context, the study as a whole: Template switching captured roughly one uniquely barcoded TCR beta cDNA molecule per two T cells in model experiments. The donors were divided into four age groups: young (average approximately 16 years), middle-aged (about 40), aged (62) and long-lived (roughly 88). To avoid experimental bias, donors of different ages were randomly spread across the sequencing lanes. Two additional independent replicas of 1 million unique cDNA reads from the same blood draw were analyzed for two donors (one aged 18 to 30 and one aged 80 or older). Age-related changes in TCR beta repertoire diversity were measured in the study by deep sequencing normalized with unique cDNA molecular identifiers. What the work shows at the level of the full study, not this receptor alone: Estimates of total diversity based on one million sequenced T cells were regarded as lower bounds and as underestimates. Conclusive comparison of naive and antigen-experienced compartments was prevented by the profiling of bulk unsorted PBMCs. Compared with the aged group, the long-lived group had more naive CD4+ T cells, fewer expanded clones and increased TCR diversity, a pattern suggesting age selection. As age increased, observed TCR beta diversity per million T cells dropped in a roughly linear way, and a significant reduction was already evident by age 40. Because the CMV infection status of the donors was unknown, age-related changes in expanded clonotypes may potentially have been confounded. A strong correlation was found between observed TCR beta diversity and the percentage of naive T cells measured by flow cytometry.

The donors were 40 or so Caucasian individuals from Russia, aged roughly 6 to 90 years, who were systemically healthy. Each donor gave approximately 9.3 milliliters of peripheral blood, collected into EDTA-treated Vacutainer tubes. PBMCs were isolated by Ficoll-Paque density-gradient centrifugation, with at least 7 million obtained per sample. Total RNA, at least 6 micrograms per sample, was extracted from PBMCs with Trizol reagent. Naive CD45RAhigh/CD27high T cell percentages were measured by flow cytometry on a PBMC aliquot from every donor. From the cysteine through the phenylalanine, the CDR3 covers 14 amino acids. Left in the record is the CDR3 DNA by itself, 42 bases read in frame from the first base. Based on the germline V gene (reference sequence), the CDR1 and CDR2 sequences are MNHEY and SMNVEV. Trimmed from V: 5 bases; trimmed from J: 9 bases; junction bases lacking a gene match: 7.

This receptor was taken from a woman in her twenties or thirties in good health. Sequencing input: blood. The V and J genes are TRBV27 and TRBJ2-1, and TRBD2 aligns with 10 junction nucleotides. The base sequence is TGTGCCAGCAGTGCTCTTACTAGCGGGATTGAGCAGTTCTTC. Translated, it gives CASSALTSGIEQFF.